This entry is about one T cell receptor (beta chain). Participants in the exposed group had met a COVID-19 case in the 2 weeks before joining the study. The data originate from a study of blood T cell repertoires in COVID-19. Germline V gene data show CDR1 as LNHDA and CDR2 as SQIVND (reference sequence). Between the trimmed V and J ends, which lost 3 bases and 3 bases, there was a span of 17 bases. There are 16 residues in the CDR3. Using immunoSEQ multiplex PCR, the repertoire was profiled, and TCRdb retains in-frame clones only, with some absent. In the table there are about 200,000 clones, 84% of which are singletons.

The receptor was isolated from a woman in her 30s who had been exposed to COVID-19. Material for sequencing was PBMCs or T cells enriched from blood (not recorded which). The J gene is TRBJ1-2, the V gene TRBV19; weak D call: TRBD1 (6 bases). In DNA form, the CDR3 reads TGTGCCAGTAGTATTTCCCCCGGCGCAGGGGACTATGGCTACACCTTC. Translation: CASSISPGAGDYGYTF.